The entry below gives a single T cell receptor (beta chain) sequence along with its context. The target antigen is unknown. This entry is derived from a study of a mutant IDH1 vaccine in newly diagnosed glioma. Study details: Vaccination began 4-6 weeks post radiotherapy alone, or with temozolomide cycles. Earlier therapy was either radiotherapy, temozolomide, or both, and most got both.

Broader study findings: Apparently, pseudoprogression bore no relation to changes among the top peripheral T cell clonotypes.

The time point is: week 11, during vaccination. Doses of 300 ug of mutant IDH1 20-mer peptide were given with topical imiquimod. Newly diagnosed WHO grade 3 or 4 IDH1-mutant, ATRX-lost astrocytomas were identified in the donors. Data came from immunoSEQ multiplex PCR; TCRdb stores just in-frame clones and leaves some out. Among tens of thousands of clones listed, roughly nine tenths were seen once. V was trimmed by 0 bases and J by 3 bases, leaving 21 bases between them. CDR1 and CDR2 from the germline V gene are MGHRA and YSYEKL. The CDR3 loop spans 19 amino acids. The specimen comprised PBMCs, sampled from a glioma patient whose treatment included an IDH1 peptide vaccine. The source is a man aged 45-65 years with glioma. The gene calls are TRBV4-1 and TRBJ1-3; no firm D call. CDR3 loop: CASSQDLRLTNLFGNTIYF. Written as DNA, the CDR3 is TGCGCCAGCAGCCAAGATCTTCGCTTGACGAACCTGTTTGGAAACACCATATATTTT.